This T cell receptor (beta chain) comes out of a study of T-cell reconstitution after alpha-beta-depleted transplantation in children. Study outcomes and limitations: T-cell counts and diversity at one year following transplant were attributed mainly to newly produced T cells. About two months after transplant, alpha-beta T cells reportedly came from several hundred expanded graft clones. For some patients, TCRbeta diversity was high at day 60 because of recipient T cells and thymic progenitors that survived.

Trimming pared 4 bases from V and 6 bases from J, leaving 11 bases between. The CDR3 consists of 13 residues. The germline gives CDR1 MNHEY, CDR2 SMNVEV (reference sequence). This clonotype has a handful of counts. Its antigen is undetermined. Preparation of the TCRbeta library used unique molecular identifiers. TCRdb analysed the PCR reads with MiXCR anew, one entry per CDR3 protein. The sample lists 700,000 to 950,000 distinct CDR3 sequences; 16% were seen once. The sequencing used PBMCs, mostly from graft donor cells, collected 360 days after TCRalphabeta/CD19-depleted stem cell transplant. The receptor's source is a male patient younger than 18 who had a stem cell transplant for acute lymphoblastic leukemia, so the T cells may come from the graft donor. The rearrangement uses TRBV27 and TRBJ2-3; possibly TRBD2 for D (6 bases). The CDR3 sequence is CASSSGLVDTQYF. The CDR3 nucleotides are TGTGCCAGCAGTTCGGGACTGGTCGATACGCAGTATTTT.